The T cell receptor (beta chain) under discussion was sequenced for a study of patients and donors after allogeneic stem cell transplantation. TCRdb re-analysed the RT-PCR reads in MiXCR, keeping a single row per CDR3 protein. The sample gives some 960,000 distinct CDR3 sequences, under 20% of which show up once; around 6% is in the top ten. Germline values: CDR1 SQVTM, CDR2 ANQGSEA. Trimming left V 7 bases short and J 0 bases short, with 27 bases between. The length of the CDR3 is 18 residues. This clonotype was obtained from a human donor who was either an allogeneic HSCT recipient or a stem cell or donor lymphocyte infusion donor (not recorded which). It is not recorded whose cells these are; they may come from a transplant donor. V and J are TRBV29-1 and TRBJ1-1, with D hard to call. Source material: blood, either unsorted or a sorted T cell fraction (not recorded which). The CDR3 DNA is TGCAGCGCCCTACTTGTCCCTTTAAGATATGCGGTGAACACTGAAGCTTTCTTT. Amino acids: CSALLVPLRYAVNTEAFF.